One and the same sample provided the 30 T cell receptor beta chains below, sequenced in a study of blood T cell repertoires in COVID-19. The repertoire was sequenced with immunoSEQ multiplex PCR; TCRdb's copy has only in-frame clones and lacks some. Of about 270,000 clones in the sample, 80% to 90% were seen once. Material: PBMCs or T cells enriched from blood (not recorded which). The source of these receptors is a woman between 18 and 30 years old who had recovered from COVID-19.

This clone showed up just once. The V gene is TRBV29-1, the J gene TRBJ1-1; 7 bases agree with TRBD1. Germline assignment: CDR1 SQVTM and CDR2 ANQGSEA. There are 12 residues in the CDR3. V shed 0 bases, J shed 11 bases, and the junction held 6 bases outside the gene matches. Here the CDR3 reads CSVEDLGRGAFF. In DNA, the CDR3 is TGCAGCGTTGAAGATTTGGGCAGGGGGGCTTTCTTT.

The table lists this clone with a few counts. This chain joins TRBV29-1 and TRBJ1-2, with 7 bases identical to TRBD1. CDR1 is SQVTM, CDR2 ANQGSEA, per germline. V shed 6 bases, J shed 7 bases, and the junction held 5 bases outside the gene matches. CDR3 length equals 11 residues. The CDR3 sequence is CSVPYRGGYTF. In DNA form, the CDR3 reads TGCAGCGTCCCCTACAGGGGTGGCTACACCTTC.

The chain recombines TRBV7-9 with TRBJ1-2, with 7 nucleotides matching TRBD1. CDR1 is SEHNR and CDR2 is FQNEAQ in the germline V gene (reference sequence). The CDR3 extends over 14 amino acids. In nucleotides, the CDR3 is TGTGCGACCACCGGGACAGCCTTTAGTTATGGCTACACCTTC. Translated, it gives CATTGTAFSYGYTF.

The chain has TRBV18 and TRBJ1-1, with D maybe TRBD1 (5 bases). The CDR3 has 14 amino acids. The V gene lost 3 bases and the J gene lost 4 bases, with 12 bases spanning the gap. In germline, CDR1 is KGHSH, CDR2 LQKENI. In DNA, the CDR3 is TGTGCCAGCTCACCCGATCAGGGAGGCACTGAAGCTTTCTTT. Amino acids: CASSPDQGGTEAFF.

The gene calls are TRBV11-2 and TRBJ2-3; 10 nucleotides agree with TRBD2. The CDR3 contains 19 residues. The junction had 17 bases not matched to a gene; V was cut back by 4 bases and J by 4 bases. CDR1 is SGHAT, CDR2 FQNNGV, per germline. In nucleotides, the CDR3 is TGTGCCAGCAGCTCCTCTCAGGGGCTAGCGGGGGCCGCCCCAGATACGCAGTATTTT. It is translated as CASSSSQGLAGAAPDTQYF.

The genes are TRBV28 and TRBJ1-2; 9 bases line up with TRBD1. The length of the CDR3 is 14 residues. The germline V gene encodes CDR1 MDHEN and CDR2 SYDVKM. V lost 7 bases to trimming and J lost 2 bases; unmatched junction nucleotides: 5. The CDR3 protein is CASTVDRGNYGYTF. The CDR3 nucleotides read TGTGCCAGCACCGTTGACAGGGGGAACTATGGCTACACCTTC.

The chain joins TRBV25-1 to TRBJ1-2, with 7 positions matching TRBD1. After removal of 0 bases from V and 6 bases from J, the junction contained 10 bases not matched to a gene. The CDR3 totals 16 residues. Germline CDR1 reads MGHDK; CDR2 reads SYGVNS. In nucleotides, the CDR3 is TGTGCCAGCAGTGAATATTTCCAGGGGGAAGTCAATGGCTACACCTTC. Amino acid sequence: CASSEYFQGEVNGYTF.

The chain joins TRBV3-1 (or the pseudogene TRBV3-2) to TRBJ2-5; 10 bases are a match to TRBD1. The CDR3 consists of 16 residues. The V segment lost 3 bases and the J segment 4 bases; nucleotides outside the gene matches: 8. Per germline, CDR1 LGHDT and CDR2 YNNKEL (reference sequence). CDR3 nucleotides: TGTGCCAGCAGCCACGCCGGGACAGGGGCTGGAGAGACCCAGTACTTC. Translated: CASSHAGTGAGETQYF.

The rearrangement links TRBV4-2 to TRBJ2-5, with TRBD2 matching over 8 bases. V lost 1 base to trimming and J lost 2 bases; unmatched junction nucleotides: 9. CDR1 and CDR2 (germline): LGHNA, YNFKEQ. The CDR3 has 17 amino acids. CDR3 sequence reads: CASSQGGGLAGQETQYF. In nucleotides, the CDR3 is TGTGCCAGCAGCCAAGGGGGGGGGCTAGCGGGTCAAGAGACCCAGTACTTC.

The chain joins TRBV11-3 to TRBJ1-4, with 10 bases aligning to TRBD1. The V and J ends lost 3 bases and 8 bases, in that order; junction bases with no gene match: 9. This CDR3 spans 16 amino acids. Germline V CDR1 and CDR2: SGHNT, YENEEA. This CDR3 is CASSFRDRGFGEKLFF. The CDR3 DNA follows: TGTGCCAGCAGCTTCCGGGACAGGGGATTTGGGGAAAAACTGTTTTTT.

The chain links TRBV6-5 to TRBJ2-7, with TRBD1 identical over 7 bases. Germline V CDR1 and CDR2: MNHEY, SVGAGI. The CDR3 runs 15 residues. V lost 1 base and J lost 4; bases outside the gene matches: 7. CDR3 bases: TGTGCCAGCAGTTACTTTACGACAGGGACATACGAGCAGTACTTC. It encodes CASSYFTTGTYEQYF.

The chain joins TRBV5-1 to TRBJ2-3, with 7 bases lining up with TRBD2. Per the germline V gene, CDR1 is SGHRS and CDR2 is YFSETQ. The CDR3 is 16 amino acids. The trim removed 0 bases at V and 2 bases at J, leaving 6 bases unmatched. Here the CDR3 DNA reads TGCGCCAGCAGCTTGGCTGGACTAGGAAACACAGATACGCAGTATTTT. Its protein product is CASSLAGLGNTDTQYF.

This chain links TRBV19 with TRBJ1-1; the D gene is possibly TRBD1 (6 bases). Germline V gene lookup returns CDR1 LNHDA and CDR2 SQIVND (reference sequence). V was shortened by 9 bases and J by 11 bases, with 19 bases between the two germline ends. This CDR3 has 12 residues. DNA for the CDR3: TGTGCCAGCCGAAGTCAAGGGGGTGGGGCTTTCTTT. It is translated as CASRSQGGGAFF.

This chain connects TRBV30 to TRBJ1-4, with D hard to call. The CDR3 spans 13 residues. Trimming pared 5 bases from V and 8 bases from J, leaving 15 bases between. CDR1 and CDR2 from the germline V gene are GTSNPN and SVGIG (reference sequence). The DNA for the CDR3 is TGTGCCTGGTTCCGGCGGGCGGGGGAAAAACTGTTTTTT. Protein sequence: CAWFRRAGEKLFF.

The chain is built from TRBV11-3 and TRBJ2-1; 9 bases are shared with TRBD2. Unmatched junction bases numbered 5, after V lost 1 base and J lost 4 bases. The germline gives CDR1 SGHNT, CDR2 YENEEA. This CDR3 contains 16 residues. This chain's CDR3 is CASSLAPAGGYNEQFF. The CDR3 DNA reads TGTGCCAGCAGCTTAGCTCCAGCGGGGGGATACAATGAGCAGTTCTTC.

V gene TRBV10-1 combines with J gene TRBJ2-1; 7 bases align to TRBD1. The CDR3 runs to 17 residues. Trimming removed 2 bases from V and 0 bases from J; junction bases left unmatched: 7. Germline V gives CDR1 WNHNN, CDR2 SYGVQD (reference sequence). The CDR3 region has the DNA TGCGCCAGCAGTGAGACCGGACAGGCTAACTCCTACAATGAGCAGTTCTTC. Translating it yields CASSETGQANSYNEQFF.

This clone was seen just once. The chain carries TRBV23-1 and TRBJ2-5; no firm D call. Being an ORF, TRBV23-1 has a function that is uncertain. The CDR3 has 13 residues. V dropped 4 bases and J dropped 0 bases, with 6 bases sitting between them. CDR3 amino acids: CASSLTYQETQYF. The CDR3 DNA reads as TGCGCCAGCAGTCTGACATACCAAGAGACCCAGTACTTC.

V usage is TRBV29-1 and J usage is TRBJ2-5, with 15 bases lining up with TRBD2. This CDR3 region has 14 residues. Trimming cost V 6 bases and J 2 bases; bases outside gene matches: 1. Germline lookup yields CDR1 SQVTM and CDR2 ANQGSEA. The CDR3, as DNA: TGCAGCGTCGGACTAGCGGGGGGGCAAGAGACCCAGTACTTC. As protein: CSVGLAGGQETQYF.

The J gene is TRBJ1-1, the V gene TRBV27, with D unresolved. The germline V gene encodes CDR1 MNHEY and CDR2 SMNVEV (reference sequence). This CDR3 has 16 amino acids. V gave up 1 base and J gave up 4 bases, with 16 bases separating them. As DNA, the CDR3 is TGTGCCAGCAGTTTATATTCCATAGCGGGCGCCACTGAAGCTTTCTTT. Amino acid sequence: CASSLYSIAGATEAFF.

This clone was counted once. V gene TRBV2 combines with J gene TRBJ1-5, with TRBD1 identical over 8 bases. CDR3 size: 16 residues. The ends lost 6 bases at V and 3 bases at J; junction bases unmatched: 10. CDR1 is SNHLY, CDR2 FYNNEI, per germline. The CDR3 loop reads CASRRGLTGANQPQHF. CDR3 coding DNA: TGTGCCAGCAGGAGGGGGTTGACAGGGGCCAATCAGCCCCAGCATTTT.

The rearrangement uses TRBV3-1 (or the pseudogene TRBV3-2) and TRBJ1-1, with D possibly TRBD1 on 6 matching bases. CDR1 is LGHDT, CDR2 YNNKEL, per germline (reference sequence). V was cut by 3 bases and J by 1 base, with 12 bases left in between. CDR3 length equals 15 residues. DNA for the CDR3: TGTGCCAGCAGCCACTACAGGGTTGGGAACACTGAAGCTTTCTTT. As protein: CASSHYRVGNTEAFF.

The V call is TRBV3-1 (or the pseudogene TRBV3-2), the J call TRBJ2-2; TRBD1 matches at 7 bases. The germline gives CDR1 LGHDT, CDR2 YNNKEL (reference sequence). The length of the CDR3 is 15 residues. V shed 8 bases, J shed 5 bases, and the junction held 11 bases outside the gene matches. CDR3 sequence (DNA): TGTGCCAGCCGACCTCCGGGACAGCGGACCGGGGAGCTGTTTTTT. This gives the protein CASRPPGQRTGELFF.

The chain has TRBV2 and TRBJ1-1; D uncertain. V shed 4 bases and J shed 2 bases, with 8 bases lying between them. The CDR3 spans 13 residues. Germline V CDR1 and CDR2: SNHLY, FYNNEI. CDR3 residues: CASSGEGNTEAFF. Here the CDR3 DNA reads TGTGCCAGCAGTGGCGAGGGAAACACTGAAGCTTTCTTT.

CDR3 bases: TGTGCCAGCAGCTGGAACAGCTTCTCTGGAAACACCATATATTTT. Encoded protein: CASSWNSFSGNTIYF. This rearrangement joins TRBV3-1 (or the pseudogene TRBV3-2) to TRBJ1-3; D gene ambiguous. CDR3 length equals 15 residues. Between the trimmed V and J ends, which lost 5 bases and 0 bases, there was a span of 11 bases. Per the germline V gene, CDR1 is LGHDT and CDR2 is YNNKEL (reference sequence).

DNA for the CDR3: TGTGCCAGCATCGAGGGGGACACCCATCCCTACGAGCAGTACTTC. Amino acid sequence: CASIEGDTHPYEQYF. This chain links TRBV21-1 with TRBJ2-7; TRBD1, the table's D call, lacks a check against the DNA. TRBV21-1 is labeled a pseudogene. The CDR3 runs 15 residues.

A word on this clone: Germline is not matched at one junction end, which may reflect a read error. J is TRBJ1-6 and V is TRBV5-4; 7 positions agree with TRBD1. The CDR3 spans 11 residues. Germline values: CDR1 SGHNT, CDR2 YYREEE (reference sequence). The CDR3 DNA reads as TGTGCCAGCAGCTGGGGCGGGACAGTCTCCTTT. This translates into CASSWGGTVSF.

The chain links TRBV5-1 to TRBJ2-1; D gene uncertain. The CDR3 sequence is 13 residues long. V lost 0 bases, J lost 9 bases, and 10 bases lay in between. Per the germline V gene, CDR1 is SGHRS and CDR2 is YFSETQ. The CDR3 DNA is TGCGCCAGCAGCTTGGCCGTGGCGGTTGAGCAGTTCTTC. This encodes CASSLAVAVEQFF.

The chain employs TRBV7-9 and TRBJ2-1; D is uncertain. The CDR3 runs to 13 residues. V lost 0 bases and J lost 8, with 8 bases in between. The germline gives CDR1 SEHNR, CDR2 FQNEAQ (reference sequence). CDR3 region: CASSLAGRYEQFF. The CDR3 nucleotides are TGTGCCAGCAGCTTAGCAGGCAGGTATGAGCAGTTCTTC. Combining the CDR3 with reference TRBV7-9 and TRBJ2-1 gives the whole variable domain DTGVSQNPRHKITKRGQNVTFRCDPISEHNRLYWYRQTLGQGPEFLTYFQNEAQLEKSRLLSDRFSAERPKGSFSTLEIQRTEQGDSAMYLCASSLAGRYEQFFGPGTRLTVL.

In the case of this clone: Compared with germline, one end of the junction differs, possibly owing to a read error. V usage is TRBV18 and J usage is TRBJ1-1; TRBD1 matches 7 bases. Germline V gives CDR1 KGHSH, CDR2 LQKENI. CDR3 length: 14 amino acids. The CDR3, as DNA: TGTGCCAGCTCACCGGGACAGCCGAACGCTGAAGCTTTCTTT. Translating it yields CASSPGQPNAEAFF.

This clone was observed a handful of times. The chain links TRBV10-2 to TRBJ1-5, with 8 bases that match TRBD1. The CDR3 sequence is 15 residues long. The V and J ends lost 4 bases and 2 bases, in that order; junction bases with no gene match: 4. Germline values: CDR1 WSHSY, CDR2 SAAADI. The DNA for the CDR3 is TGCGCCAGCAGTGGGGGACAGGCCGGCAATCAGCCCCAGCATTTT. It yields the protein CASSGGQAGNQPQHF.